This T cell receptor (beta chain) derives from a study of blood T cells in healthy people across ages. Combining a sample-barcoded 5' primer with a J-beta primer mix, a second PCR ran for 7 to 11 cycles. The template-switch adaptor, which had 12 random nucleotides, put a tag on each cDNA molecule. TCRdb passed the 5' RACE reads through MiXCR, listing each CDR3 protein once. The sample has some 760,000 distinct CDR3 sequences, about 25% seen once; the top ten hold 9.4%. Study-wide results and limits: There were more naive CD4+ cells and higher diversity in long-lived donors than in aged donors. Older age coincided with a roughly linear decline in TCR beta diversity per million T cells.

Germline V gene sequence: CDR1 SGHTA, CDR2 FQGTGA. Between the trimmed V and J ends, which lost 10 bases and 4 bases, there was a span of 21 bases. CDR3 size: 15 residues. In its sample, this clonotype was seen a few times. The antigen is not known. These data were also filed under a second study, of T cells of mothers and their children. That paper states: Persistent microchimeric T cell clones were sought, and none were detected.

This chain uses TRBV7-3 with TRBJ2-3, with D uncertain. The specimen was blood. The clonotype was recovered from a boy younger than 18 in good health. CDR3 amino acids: CATSKKGADADTQYF. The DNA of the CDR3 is TGTGCCACGTCTAAAAAAGGCGCGGATGCAGATACGCAGTATTTT.